The following is a T cell receptor beta chain sequence with its context. Time point noted: patch test 2, 6 weeks after DPC sensitization. Regarding treatment: therapeutic diphenylcyclopropenone sensitization with weekly scalp DPC. TCRdb re-called the RACE reads through MiXCR, storing one row per CDR3 protein. The repertoire includes approximately 120,000 distinct CDR3 sequences, more than 7% of them detected once, and more than 3% sits in the top ten. The sample is drawn from a study of human T cells and chemical hapten exposure. This CDR3 spans 16 amino acids. The trim removed 0 bases at V and 4 bases at J, leaving 9 bases unmatched. Germline V CDR1 and CDR2: SGHRS, YFSETQ.

The V and J genes are TRBV5-1 and TRBJ1-2; 7 nucleotides agree with TRBD1. The material was whole blood, obtained in connection with sensitization to the hapten diphenylcyclopropenone (DPC). The receptor's source is a woman aged 40 to 50 with alopecia areata. Some clones in this sample may be carry-over from other donors' samples. CDR3 region: CASSLAGGQSIYGYTF. The CDR3 region has the DNA TGCGCCAGCAGCTTGGCCGGGGGACAGTCCATCTATGGCTACACCTTC.